The 7 T cell receptor beta chains below come from one sample, sequenced in a study of T cell responses to AZD1222 COVID-19 vaccine. Profiling relied on immunoSEQ multiplex PCR, and the TCRdb table lists in-frame clones only, not all of them. The table includes some 150,000 clones, 82% detected once. The specimen comprised peripheral blood, sampled on day 0 of MenACWY control vaccination. These receptors all stem from an adult in good health.

The V gene is TRBV18, the J gene TRBJ1-1; D is possibly TRBD1 (5 bases). The V gene lost 2 bases and the J gene lost 11 bases, with 15 bases spanning the gap. Germline lookup yields CDR1 KGHSH and CDR2 LQKENI. The CDR3 has 13 amino acids. CDR3: CASSPGTAMEAFF. The CDR3 DNA sequence: TGTGCCAGCTCACCAGGGACGGCCATGGAGGCTTTCTTT.

The chain uses TRBV9 and TRBJ1-2; the D gene is possibly TRBD1 (6 bases). V lost 0 bases and J lost 5, with 11 bases in between. Germline V CDR1 and CDR2: SGDLS, YYNGEE. The CDR3 has 14 residues. This CDR3 is CASSVVTGKYGYTF. In DNA, the CDR3 is TGTGCCAGCAGCGTAGTGACAGGCAAGTATGGCTACACCTTC.

V and J are TRBV28 and TRBJ2-1; TRBD2 matches 10 bases. Germline lookup yields CDR1 MDHEN and CDR2 SYDVKM. V lost 6 bases, J lost 8 bases, and 7 bases stayed unmatched. The CDR3 loop spans 14 amino acids. The chain's CDR3 is CASSSAGGRDEQFF. CDR3 nucleotides: TGTGCCAGCAGCTCAGCGGGGGGGCGGGATGAGCAGTTCTTC.

V gene TRBV10-3 combines with J gene TRBJ2-3; no firm D call. There are 13 residues in the CDR3. Trimming cost V 4 bases and J 7 bases, with 12 bases left between them. Germline-derived CDR1 and CDR2 are ENHRY and SYGVKD. CDR3 protein: CAISGPLENTQYF. As DNA, the CDR3 is TGTGCCATCAGTGGCCCTTTAGAGAATACGCAGTATTTT.

The V call is TRBV7-6, the J call TRBJ1-1, with 10 bases aligning to TRBD1. The germline gives CDR1 SGHVS, CDR2 FNYEAQ. V shed 1 base, J shed 5 bases, and the junction held 4 bases outside the gene matches. The CDR3 has 15 amino acids. Written as DNA, the CDR3 is TGTGCCAGCAGCTTAGGGGGGACAGGGGAGACTGAAGCTTTCTTT. This gives the protein CASSLGGTGETEAFF.

J is TRBJ2-3 and V is TRBV24-1; D gene unclear. This CDR3 has 17 amino acids. Germline V gene sequence: CDR1 KGHDR, CDR2 SFDVKD. The V end was cut by 3 bases, the J end by 0 bases, with 15 bases between. The CDR3 loop is CATSDPQVGGSTDTQYF. In nucleotides, the CDR3 is TGTGCCACCAGTGATCCTCAGGTGGGCGGTAGCACAGATACGCAGTATTTT.

This sequence joins TRBV7-7 and TRBJ2-3; the match to TRBD2 covers 10 bases. The V and J ends lost 5 bases and 2 bases, in that order; junction bases with no gene match: 7. The CDR3 is made up of 16 amino acids. The germline V gene has CDR1 SSHAT and CDR2 FNYEAQ (reference sequence). As DNA, the CDR3 is TGTGCCAGCAGCCCACTAGCGGGGATCAACACAGATACGCAGTATTTT. Protein sequence: CASSPLAGINTDTQYF.